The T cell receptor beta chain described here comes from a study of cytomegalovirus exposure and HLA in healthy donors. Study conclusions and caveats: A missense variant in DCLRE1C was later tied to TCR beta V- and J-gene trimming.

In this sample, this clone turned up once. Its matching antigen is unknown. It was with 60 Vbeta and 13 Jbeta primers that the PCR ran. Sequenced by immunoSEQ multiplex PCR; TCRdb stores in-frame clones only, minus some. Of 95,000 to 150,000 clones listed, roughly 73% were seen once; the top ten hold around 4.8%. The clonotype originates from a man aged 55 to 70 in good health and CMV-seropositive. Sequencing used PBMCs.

The CDR3 DNA reads as TGTGCCAGCATTCAAACGACTACGGGGCAGGGGAGAATGCCCGGCGAAAAACTGTTTTTT. It specifies CASIQTTTGQGRMPGEKLFF. J is TRBJ1-4 and V is TRBV7-8; perhaps TRBD1 as D (6 bases). V lost 7 bases and J lost 8, with 35 bases in between. CDR1 SGHVS and CDR2 FQNEAQ come from the germline V gene. This CDR3 has 20 residues.